The 20 T cell receptor beta chains in this list originate from one sample, sequenced in a study of T cell responses to AZD1222 COVID-19 vaccine. Sequenced by immunoSEQ multiplex PCR; TCRdb stores in-frame clones only, minus some. The table shows roughly 100,000 clones, with over 80% occurring only once. This specimen was peripheral blood, taken on day 0 of AZD1222 vaccination. The source is an adult in good health.

The V gene is TRBV28, the J gene TRBJ1-5; 8 nucleotides agree with TRBD1. Germline-derived CDR1 and CDR2 are MDHEN and SYDVKM. Trimming removed 4 bases from V and 3 bases from J; junction bases left unmatched: 5. This CDR3 comprises 15 residues. The CDR3 sequence: CASSYGQGYNQPQHF. For the CDR3, the DNA is TGTGCCAGCAGTTACGGACAGGGTTACAATCAGCCCCAGCATTTT.

This chain uses TRBV2 with TRBJ1-1, with D perhaps matching TRBD1 (6 bases). The V and J ends lost 6 bases and 0 bases respectively, with 14 bases between them. In germline, CDR1 is SNHLY, CDR2 FYNNEI. CDR3 length equals 15 residues. CDR3: CASSLDPGVNTEAFF. CDR3 nucleotides: TGTGCCAGCAGCCTTGACCCAGGGGTGAACACTGAAGCTTTCTTT.

J is TRBJ2-3 and V is TRBV2; 7 positions agree with TRBD2. The V and J ends lost 3 bases and 5 bases, in that order; junction bases with no gene match: 5. Per the germline V gene, CDR1 is SNHLY and CDR2 is FYNNEI. The CDR3 is made up of 14 amino acids. CDR3 residues: CASSDGRELDTQYF. The CDR3, as DNA: TGTGCCAGCAGTGATGGGCGGGAGCTAGATACGCAGTATTTT.

V is TRBV7-2 and J is TRBJ2-3, with D unclear. CDR1 and CDR2 from the germline V gene are SGHTA and FQGNSA. The CDR3 is 19 amino acids. The V gene lost 0 bases and the J gene lost 5 bases, with 24 bases spanning the gap. CDR3 loop: CASSLADPLWADKIDTQYF. The DNA for the CDR3 is TGTGCCAGCAGCTTAGCGGACCCTTTGTGGGCCGACAAGATAGATACGCAGTATTTT.

The genes are TRBV6-4 and TRBJ1-2, with D maybe TRBD1 (6 bases). V dropped 6 bases and J dropped 0 bases, with 8 bases sitting between them. CDR1 is MRHNA and CDR2 is SNTAGT in the germline V gene. The CDR3 has 13 amino acids. DNA of the CDR3: TGTGCCAGCAGGGACAGCACTAACTATGGCTACACCTTC. Translating it yields CASRDSTNYGYTF.

The rearrangement uses TRBV28 and TRBJ2-6; D is perhaps TRBD1 (5 bases). Germline V lookup: CDR1 MDHEN, CDR2 SYDVKM. CDR3 length: 15 residues. V gave up 4 bases and J gave up 1 base, with 8 bases separating them. CDR3 in amino acids: CASSSGSSGANVLTF. The CDR3 DNA reads TGTGCCAGCAGTTCAGGGTCTTCTGGGGCCAACGTCCTGACTTTC.

The chain joins TRBV7-2 to TRBJ2-1; a possible D gene is TRBD2 (6 bases). The CDR3 totals 12 residues. V was pared by 4 bases and J by 8 bases, with 9 bases between. Germline V lookup: CDR1 SGHTA, CDR2 FQGNSA. For the CDR3, the DNA is TGTGCCAGCAGCTGGGAGGTGGATGAGCAGTTCTTC. Amino acid sequence: CASSWEVDEQFF.

The gene calls are TRBV19 and TRBJ2-1, with 10 bases matching TRBD2. Germline values: CDR1 LNHDA, CDR2 SQIVND (reference sequence). With 3 bases clipped from V and 1 base from J, the junction kept 3 bases outside the gene matches. The CDR3 covers 16 residues. The CDR3: CASSMLAGVSYNEQFF. CDR3 bases: TGTGCCAGTAGTATGCTAGCGGGAGTTTCCTACAATGAGCAGTTCTTC.

This clone was observed once. V gene TRBV6-4 combines with J gene TRBJ1-2; TRBD1 matches 9 bases. V was clipped by 3 bases and J by 4 bases; unmatched bases: 6. The CDR3 length is 15 residues. Per germline, CDR1 MRHNA and CDR2 SNTAGT. In DNA form, the CDR3 reads TGTGCCAGCAGTGAGTGGACAGGGGCTGGCTATGGCTACACCTTC. Its translation is CASSEWTGAGYGYTF.

Here the CDR3 reads CASGPSGIHNEQFF. The CDR3 bases are TGTGCCAGCGGACCTAGCGGGATCCACAATGAGCAGTTCTTC. The chain recombines TRBV6-5 with TRBJ2-1; 9 nucleotides line up with TRBD2. The CDR3 sequence is 14 residues long. The ends lost 8 bases at V and 5 bases at J; junction bases unmatched: 7. CDR1 is MNHEY, CDR2 SVGAGI, per germline.

The CDR3 reads CASSLTGRGPSYNEQFF. CDR3 DNA sequence: TGTGCCAGCAGCCTGACGGGCAGGGGTCCCTCCTACAATGAGCAGTTCTTC. The J gene is TRBJ2-1, the V gene TRBV11-3; D may be TRBD1 (6 bases). CDR3 length equals 17 residues. Germline lookup yields CDR1 SGHNT and CDR2 YENEEA. The V and J ends lost 5 bases and 0 bases respectively, with 17 bases between them. The full variable domain, its missing parts supplied by reference TRBV11-3 and TRBJ2-1, is EAGVVQSPRYKIIEKKQPVAFWCNPISGHNTLYWYLQNLGQGPELLIRYENEEAVDDSQLPKDRFSAERLKGVDSTLKIQPAELGDSAVYLCASSLTGRGPSYNEQFFGPGTRLTVL.

Written as DNA, the CDR3 is TGTGCCACCAGTGAGCGCGGGGGCGCAGGGGGGGAGACCCAGTACTTC. Translating gives CATSERGGAGGETQYF. The V gene is TRBV24-1, the J gene TRBJ2-5; D may match TRBD1 or TRBD2 (7 bases each). The V and J ends lost 4 bases and 5 bases respectively, with 19 bases between them. Germline V gene data show CDR1 as KGHDR and CDR2 as SFDVKD. The CDR3 sequence is 16 residues long.

This clone was seen just once. This sample also contains other DNA sequences that code for the same CDR3. CDR3: CASSLSGQGIYEQYF. CDR3 DNA sequence: TGTGCCAGCAGTTTAAGTGGGCAGGGTATCTACGAGCAGTACTTC. The chain is built from TRBV27 and TRBJ2-7; possibly TRBD1 for D (5 bases). Germline V gene sequence: CDR1 MNHEY, CDR2 SMNVEV (reference sequence). This CDR3 is 15 amino acids long. The V end lost 2 bases, the J end lost 3 bases, and 14 bases lay between the germline ends.

The genes are TRBV7-2 and TRBJ2-5; D might be TRBD2 (6 bases). Germline CDR1 reads SGHTA; CDR2 reads FQGNSA. The CDR3 has 14 residues. Trimming took off 5 bases at V and 5 bases at J, with 15 bases between the two ends. The CDR3 loop is CASSLASGEETQYF. The CDR3 bases are TGTGCCAGCAGCCTCGCATCGGGAGAGGAGACCCAGTACTTC.

The CDR3 is CASSSTRLAENIQYF. CDR3 DNA: TGTGCCAGCAGCTCCACCCGACTAGCGGAAAACATTCAGTACTTC. This chain uses TRBV13 with TRBJ2-4; 9 nucleotides match TRBD2. V lost 4 bases and J lost 5; bases outside the gene matches: 6. CDR3 size: 15 residues. Germline V gene data show CDR1 as PRHDT and CDR2 as FYEKMQ (reference sequence).

The chain carries TRBV5-1 and TRBJ2-3; TRBD2 agrees at 13 bases. CDR1 SGHRS and CDR2 YFSETQ come from the germline V gene. J lost 6 bases, V lost 4 bases, and 8 bases had no gene match. The CDR3 contains 16 residues. The CDR3 coding sequence is TGCGCCAGCAGCCCCCGACTAGCGGGAGGCGGGGATACGCAGTATTTT. Its protein product is CASSPRLAGGGDTQYF. The whole variable domain, remainder taken from reference TRBV5-1 and TRBJ2-3, is KAGVTQTPRYLIKTRGQQVTLSCSPISGHRSVSWYQQTPGQGLQFLFEYFSETQRNKGNFPGRFSGRQFSNSRSEMNVSTLELGDSALYLCASSPRLAGGGDTQYFGPGTRLTVL.

The rearrangement joins TRBV27 to TRBJ2-5, with TRBD2 matching 11 bases. From germline, CDR1 is MNHEY and CDR2 SMNVEV (reference sequence). CDR3 length: 16 amino acids. J gave up 4 bases and V 1 base, and 5 bases lay outside the gene matches. CDR3 bases: TGTGCCAGCAGTTTATTAACTAGCGGGAGTGGAGAGACCCAGTACTTC. Protein: CASSLLTSGSGETQYF.

V is TRBV5-4 and J is TRBJ2-5; D ambiguous. This CDR3 has 14 amino acids. Deletions cut 1 base from V and 1 base from J, with 8 bases between. The germline V gene encodes CDR1 SGHNT and CDR2 YYREEE (reference sequence). This CDR3 is CASSLSQSQETQYF. The CDR3 coding sequence is TGTGCCAGCAGCTTGTCCCAGAGCCAAGAGACCCAGTACTTC.

V and J are TRBV4-3 and TRBJ2-7, with 10 bases lining up with TRBD1. The junction had 7 bases not matched to a gene; V was cut back by 0 bases and J by 5 bases. The germline V gene has CDR1 LGHNA and CDR2 YSLEER. The CDR3 extends over 16 amino acids. The DNA of the CDR3 is TGCGCCAGCAGCCAAGAGGGGGGACAGGGGTTGCACGAGCAGTACTTC. Residues: CASSQEGGQGLHEQYF.

This clone was seen a few times. This chain uses TRBV10-2 with TRBJ2-1, with 7 bases matching TRBD2. This CDR3 comprises 14 residues. V lost 6 bases and J lost 4; bases outside the gene matches: 6. CDR1 WSHSY and CDR2 SAAADI come from the germline V gene. The CDR3 loop is CASSRGESYNEQFF. Here the CDR3 DNA reads TGCGCCAGCAGCCGGGGGGAGTCATACAATGAGCAGTTCTTC.